Presented here are 6 T cell receptor beta chains from one specimen sequenced in a study of Tregs in tolerant kidney transplant recipients. Sequenced by immunoSEQ multiplex PCR; TCRdb stores in-frame clones only, minus some. The table includes more than 60,000 clones, 95% to 98% detected once. The sample here was CD4+ T cells from blood, taken before the transplant. The receptor source for this set is a human donor who received a combined kidney and bone marrow transplant.

The V call is TRBV18, the J call TRBJ1-6; TRBD1 agrees at 9 bases. The junction had 8 bases not matched to a gene; V was cut back by 3 bases and J by 8 bases. The CDR3 length is 16 residues. Germline loops: CDR1 KGHSH, CDR2 LQKENI. CDR3 coding DNA: TGTGCCAGCTCACCCCAGGACAGGGGACGATATTCACCCCTCCACTTT. It encodes CASSPQDRGRYSPLHF.

This sequence joins TRBV4-1 and TRBJ2-1, with 9 bases lining up with TRBD1. The CDR3 consists of 16 residues. Losses at the gene ends were 4 bases for V and 10 bases for J; bases not matched to a gene: 14. Germline assignment: CDR1 MGHRA and CDR2 YSYEKL. The CDR3: CASSPSGTGIVREQFF. The CDR3 bases are TGCGCCAGCAGCCCGTCCGGGACAGGGATCGTTAGGGAGCAGTTCTTC.

The chain recombines TRBV6-1 with TRBJ2-5, with TRBD1 matching 8 bases. CDR3 length equals 16 residues. CDR1 is MNHNS and CDR2 is SASEGT in the germline V gene. Trimming removed 5 bases from V and 1 base from J; junction bases left unmatched: 9. CDR3 region: CASSKVTGTGQETQYF. CDR3 sequence (DNA): TGTGCCAGCAGTAAAGTAACCGGGACAGGCCAAGAGACCCAGTACTTC.

J is TRBJ2-3 and V is TRBV5-6, with D perhaps TRBD2 (5 bases). The germline V and J ends were trimmed by 1 base and 3 bases, with 12 bases remaining between them. CDR3 length: 15 residues. The germline gives CDR1 SGHDT, CDR2 YYEEEE. The CDR3 protein is CASSLIGVGTDTQYF. Here the CDR3 DNA reads TGTGCCAGCAGCTTGATCGGGGTTGGAACAGATACGCAGTATTTT.

This chain links TRBV6-5 with TRBJ1-5; TRBD1 matches at 7 bases. Per germline, CDR1 MNHEY and CDR2 SVGAGI. V was pared by 6 bases and J by 2 bases, with 4 bases of the junction left unmatched. There are 14 residues in the CDR3. The CDR3 spells CASSRGQGNQPQHF. The CDR3 nucleotides are TGTGCCAGCAGCCGTGGACAGGGCAATCAGCCCCAGCATTTT.

The genes are TRBV5-4 and TRBJ2-2; the match to TRBD1 covers 11 bases. The V gene end was trimmed by 0 bases and the J gene end by 3 bases; junction bases not matched to a gene: 1. The CDR3 consists of 16 residues. Germline-derived CDR1 and CDR2 are SGHNT and YYREEE (reference sequence). CDR3 protein: CASSLVGQGDTGELFF. The CDR3 DNA sequence: TGTGCCAGCAGCTTGGTGGGACAGGGGGACACCGGGGAGCTGTTTTTT.